This T cell receptor (beta chain) was observed in a study of T cells in localized non-small cell lung cancer. Per the germline V gene, CDR1 is SEHNR and CDR2 is FQNEAQ (reference sequence). The CDR3 runs 16 residues. V was trimmed by 3 bases and J by 2 bases, leaving 16 bases between them. About this clone: The antigen is unknown.

Only in-frame clones appear in the TCRdb table, and some are missing; sequencing was by immunoSEQ multiplex PCR. The table has about 19,000 clones, about 90% seen once; the top ten hold 3.5% to 5%. Findings and caveats of the study: Heterogeneity remains possible, as sequencing covered one tumor region only.

The clonotype comes from an older male donor with stage I squamous cell lung carcinoma. The material was peripheral blood, obtained before any cancer treatment. The V call is TRBV7-9, the J call TRBJ1-2; D not certain. The CDR3 loop reads CASSFNPLSENYGYTF. As DNA, the CDR3 is TGTGCCAGCAGCTTCAACCCACTCAGTGAGAACTATGGCTACACCTTC. The full variable domain, with the rest looked up from reference TRBV7-9 and TRBJ1-2, is DTGVSQNPRHKITKRGQNVTFRCDPISEHNRLYWYRQTLGQGPEFLTYFQNEAQLEKSRLLSDRFSAERPKGSFSTLEIQRTEQGDSAMYLCASSFNPLSENYGYTFGSGTRLTVV.